This entry lists 15 T cell receptor beta chains sequenced from one sample in a study of T cells in tumors after PD-1 blockade. Clones were sequenced by immunoSEQ multiplex PCR, and TCRdb holds only the in-frame ones, with some missing. The sample records nearly 25,000 clones, roughly four fifths being singletons. This specimen was PBMCs, taken after anti-PD-1 treatment. Receptors originate from a human donor with basal cell carcinoma.

The chain employs TRBV19 and TRBJ1-5; 8 bases map to TRBD1. The CDR3 sequence is 15 residues long. V trimming: 10 bases; J trimming: 0 bases; junction bases outside the gene matches: 8. Germline assignment: CDR1 LNHDA and CDR2 SQIVND (reference sequence). The CDR3 loop reads CATREQGVSNQPQHF. The DNA of the CDR3 is TGTGCCACCAGGGAACAGGGGGTTAGCAATCAGCCCCAGCATTTT.

The chain employs TRBV7-2 and TRBJ2-3; perhaps TRBD2 as D (5 bases). Trimming took off 4 bases at V and 3 bases at J, with 17 bases between the two ends. CDR1 and CDR2 from the germline V gene are SGHTA and FQGNSA. The CDR3 is made up of 16 amino acids. CDR3: CASSSPGERPTDTQYF. The CDR3, as DNA: TGTGCCAGCAGCTCCCCCGGGGAGCGCCCAACAGATACGCAGTATTTT.

This chain uses TRBV3-1 (or the pseudogene TRBV3-2) with TRBJ2-7; 9 bases match TRBD1. The CDR3 has 13 amino acids. The germline CDR1 and CDR2 sequences are LGHDT and YNNKEL (reference sequence). Trimming cost V 4 bases and J 5 bases; bases outside gene matches: 3. The CDR3 region is CASSLQGAHEQYF. The DNA for the CDR3 is TGTGCCAGCAGCCTACAGGGGGCACACGAGCAGTACTTC.

V and J are TRBV4-1 and TRBJ1-1; no definite D call. Per the germline V gene, CDR1 is MGHRA and CDR2 is YSYEKL. Between the trimmed V and J ends, which lost 0 bases and 4 bases, there was a span of 6 bases. The CDR3 sequence is 13 residues long. For the CDR3, the DNA is TGCGCCAGCAGCCAAGATGCGGGCACTGAAGCTTTCTTT. Its translation: CASSQDAGTEAFF.

V and J are TRBV30 and TRBJ1-5; TRBD1 aligns across 11 bases. With 3 bases clipped from V and 1 base from J, the junction kept 11 bases outside the gene matches. Germline V lookup: CDR1 GTSNPN, CDR2 SVGIG (reference sequence). The CDR3 is 18 amino acids. The CDR3 coding sequence is TGTGCCTGGAGACCGCGGGACAGGGGGGTTTGGAGCAATCAGCCCCAGCATTTT. It encodes CAWRPRDRGVWSNQPQHF.

The rearrangement joins TRBV5-1 to TRBJ2-3, with TRBD1 as a possible D gene (6 bases). CDR1 is SGHRS, CDR2 YFSETQ, per germline. Trimming cost V 0 bases and J 1 base, with 9 bases left between them. The CDR3 covers 15 residues. CDR3 protein: CASSLAGARTDTQYF. CDR3 in DNA: TGCGCCAGCAGCTTGGCAGGGGCCCGCACAGATACGCAGTATTTT. The full variable domain, in which reference TRBV5-1 and TRBJ2-3 provide the parts outside the CDR3, is KAGVTQTPRYLIKTRGQQVTLSCSPISGHRSVSWYQQTPGQGLQFLFEYFSETQRNKGNFPGRFSGRQFSNSRSEMNVSTLELGDSALYLCASSLAGARTDTQYFGPGTRLTVL.

The chain employs TRBV11-2 and TRBJ2-1; TRBD2 matches 8 bases. J gave up 4 bases and V 5 bases, and 16 bases lay outside the gene matches. In germline, CDR1 is SGHAT, CDR2 FQNNGV. The CDR3 is 18 amino acids. The CDR3: CASSTTGEKRGKYNEQFF. CDR3 DNA sequence: TGTGCCAGCAGCACTACTGGGGAAAAGCGGGGGAAATACAATGAGCAGTTCTTC.

The chain couples TRBV7-6 to TRBJ2-1, with D perhaps matching TRBD1 or TRBD2 (5 bases each). V lost 0 bases, J lost 6 bases, and 12 bases lay in between. From germline, CDR1 is SGHVS and CDR2 FNYEAQ. The CDR3 runs 15 residues. The CDR3 sequence is CASSLAGTLGNEQFF. CDR3 DNA sequence: TGTGCCAGCAGCTTAGCGGGGACCCTAGGCAATGAGCAGTTCTTC.

CDR3 nucleotides: TGTGCCAGCAGCGTAGGGGACCTGTCATCTCGTGGCTACACCTTC. Translating it yields CASSVGDLSSRGYTF. The V and J genes are TRBV9 and TRBJ1-2; tentatively, D is TRBD1 (5 bases). Germline-derived CDR1 and CDR2 are SGDLS and YYNGEE. Trimming removed 0 bases from V and 7 bases from J, with 16 bases in between. This CDR3 region has 15 residues.

The chain employs TRBV18 and TRBJ2-1, with D possibly TRBD2 on 5 matching bases. Per germline, CDR1 KGHSH and CDR2 LQKENI. Trimming took 1 base from V and 5 from J, leaving 15 bases between them. The CDR3 loop spans 16 amino acids. CDR3 protein: CASSPRGLIRHNEQFF. CDR3 nucleotides: TGTGCCAGCTCACCACGAGGGCTTATTCGACACAATGAGCAGTTCTTC.

The rearrangement uses TRBV5-5 and TRBJ1-2; TRBD1 matches 9 bases. Unmatched junction bases numbered 7, after V lost 0 bases and J lost 4 bases. Germline V gives CDR1 SGHKS, CDR2 YYEKEE (reference sequence). The CDR3 spans 16 residues. The DNA of the CDR3 is TGTGCCAGCAGCTTGGGGGACAGGGTCTTGAGCTATGGCTACACCTTC. It translates to CASSLGDRVLSYGYTF.

This clone was found once. V is TRBV15 and J is TRBJ2-7; maybe TRBD2 (5 bases). Trimming took off 4 bases at V and 6 bases at J, with 16 bases between the two ends. This CDR3 region has 14 residues. Germline lookup yields CDR1 LNHNV and CDR2 YYDKDF (reference sequence). The CDR3 DNA reads as TGTGCCACCAGCACCCGAAAGACCGGGGTCGAGCAGTACTTC. Its translation: CATSTRKTGVEQYF.

This clone came up a few times. The chain is built from TRBV4-1 and TRBJ2-1; the match to TRBD1 covers 8 bases. The CDR3 runs to 14 residues. Germline CDR1 MGHRA, CDR2 YSYEKL. Trimming took 0 bases from V and 10 from J; bases not matched to a gene: 5. The CDR3 sequence: CASSQEQGGREQFF. In nucleotides, the CDR3 is TGCGCCAGCAGCCAAGAACAGGGGGGCAGGGAGCAGTTCTTC.

The rearrangement links TRBV4-1 to TRBJ1-3; D not resolved. V dropped 1 base and J dropped 0 bases, with 7 bases sitting between them. Germline CDR1 MGHRA, CDR2 YSYEKL. This CDR3 is 15 amino acids long. CDR3 nucleotides: TGCGCCAGCAGCCAAGTTCTCAGCTCTGGAAACACCATATATTTT. Its translation: CASSQVLSSGNTIYF.

This clone turned up a few times. The genes are TRBV6-6 and TRBJ1-6; 7 nucleotides align to TRBD1. Trimming cost V 5 bases and J 5 bases; bases outside gene matches: 15. The CDR3 is made up of 18 amino acids. Germline values: CDR1 MNHNY, CDR2 SVGAGI (reference sequence). The CDR3 sequence: CASSHYPPPGQNNSPLHF. Here the CDR3 DNA reads TGTGCCAGCAGTCATTACCCTCCTCCGGGACAGAATAATTCACCCCTCCACTTT.